The T cell receptor (beta chain) under discussion was sequenced for a study of regulatory T cells in long-lasting Graves disease. This clonotype was found many times. The antigen remains undetermined. The time point: persistent/refractory GD, antithyroid drugs over 5 years with positive TRAb. Scientists built the TCR library using RNA that was extracted from PBMCs. Notes on the study in general: Thyroid tissue went unstudied; only peripheral blood was examined. Among persistent patients, a larger number of public clonotypes were shared (approximately 3,000) than among newly diagnosed patients (roughly 1,000).

The TCR beta library used iRepertoire HTBI primers with Arm-PCR amplification of CDR3. Per the original data handling: The identification of about 66 TRBV and roughly 14 TRBJ segments was made across samples. TCRdb re-called the multiplex PCR reads through MiXCR, storing one row per CDR3 protein. The V and J calls, along with clone size, are taken from TCRdb and not from the paper's own processing. The table has over 300,000 distinct CDR3 sequences, around 19% seen once. This CDR3 has 14 residues. CDR1 and CDR2 (germline): GTSNPN, SVGIG (reference sequence). Trimming took 1 base from V and 0 from J, leaving 7 bases between them.

The chain employs TRBV30 and TRBJ1-5; D is ambiguous. The source material was peripheral blood mononuclear cells (PBMCs), sampled when the disease was refractory, from a patient treated with antithyroid drugs. The TCR was taken from a female donor with Graves disease. The CDR3 region has the DNA TGTGCCTGGAGTGAATATAATAGCAATCAGCCCCAGCATTTT. Protein product: CAWSEYNSNQPQHF.